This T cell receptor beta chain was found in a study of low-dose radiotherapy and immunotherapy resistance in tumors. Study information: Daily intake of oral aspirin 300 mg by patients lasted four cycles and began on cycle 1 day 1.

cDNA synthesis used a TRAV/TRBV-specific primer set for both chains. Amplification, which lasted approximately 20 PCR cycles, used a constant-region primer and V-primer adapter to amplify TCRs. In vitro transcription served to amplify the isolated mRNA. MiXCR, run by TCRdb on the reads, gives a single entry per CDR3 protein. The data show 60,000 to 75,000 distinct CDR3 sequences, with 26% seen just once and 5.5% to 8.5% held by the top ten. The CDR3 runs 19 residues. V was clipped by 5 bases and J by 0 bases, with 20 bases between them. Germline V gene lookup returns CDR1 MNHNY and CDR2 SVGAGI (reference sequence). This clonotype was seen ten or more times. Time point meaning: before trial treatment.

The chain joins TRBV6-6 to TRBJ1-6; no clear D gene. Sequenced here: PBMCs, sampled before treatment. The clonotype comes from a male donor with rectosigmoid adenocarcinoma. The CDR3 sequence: CASSRPSSGGSSYNSPLHF. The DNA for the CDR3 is TGTGCCAGCAGTCGCCCGTCCTCGGGCGGGAGCTCCTATAATTCACCCCTCCACTTT.